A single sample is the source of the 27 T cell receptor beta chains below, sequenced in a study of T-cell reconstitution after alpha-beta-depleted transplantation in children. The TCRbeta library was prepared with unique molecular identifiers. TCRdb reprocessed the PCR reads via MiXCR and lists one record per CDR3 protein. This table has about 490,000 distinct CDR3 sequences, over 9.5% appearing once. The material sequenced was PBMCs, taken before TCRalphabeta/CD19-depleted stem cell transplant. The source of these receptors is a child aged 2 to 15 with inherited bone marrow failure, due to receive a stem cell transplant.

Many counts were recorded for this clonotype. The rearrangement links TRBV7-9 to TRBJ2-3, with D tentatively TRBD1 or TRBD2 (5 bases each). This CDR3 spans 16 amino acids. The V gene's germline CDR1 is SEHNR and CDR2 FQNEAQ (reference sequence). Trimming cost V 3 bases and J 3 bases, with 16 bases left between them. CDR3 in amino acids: CASSFWTGTGTDTQYF. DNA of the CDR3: TGTGCCAGCAGCTTTTGGACCGGGACCGGAACAGATACGCAGTATTTT.

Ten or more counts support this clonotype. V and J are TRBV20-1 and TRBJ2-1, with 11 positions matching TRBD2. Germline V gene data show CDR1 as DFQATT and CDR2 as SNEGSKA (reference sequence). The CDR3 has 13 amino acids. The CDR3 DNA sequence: TGCGGCTGTGGTAGCGGGAGGGTGAATGAGCAGTTCTTC. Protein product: CGCGSGRVNEQFF.

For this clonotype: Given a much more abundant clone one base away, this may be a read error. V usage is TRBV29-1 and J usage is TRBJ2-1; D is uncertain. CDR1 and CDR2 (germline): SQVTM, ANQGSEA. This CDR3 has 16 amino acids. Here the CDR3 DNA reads TGCAGCGTTGGTGACAATCTTATAAGCTCCTACAATGAGCAGATCTTC. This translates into CSVGDNLISSYNEQIF.

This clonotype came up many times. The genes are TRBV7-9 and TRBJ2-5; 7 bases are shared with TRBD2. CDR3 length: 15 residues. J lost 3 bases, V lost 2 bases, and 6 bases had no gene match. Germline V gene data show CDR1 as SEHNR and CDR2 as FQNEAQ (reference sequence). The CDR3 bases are TGTGCCAGCAGCTTAAGTTTAAGCGGGAAAGAGACCCAGTACTTC. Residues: CASSLSLSGKETQYF.

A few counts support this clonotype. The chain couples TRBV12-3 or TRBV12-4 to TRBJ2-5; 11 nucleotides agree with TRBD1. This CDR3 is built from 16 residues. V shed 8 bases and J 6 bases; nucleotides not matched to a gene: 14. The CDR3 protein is CASLGQGATHGKTQYF. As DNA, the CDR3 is TGTGCCAGCCTTGGACAGGGGGCAACCCACGGAAAGACCCAGTACTTC.

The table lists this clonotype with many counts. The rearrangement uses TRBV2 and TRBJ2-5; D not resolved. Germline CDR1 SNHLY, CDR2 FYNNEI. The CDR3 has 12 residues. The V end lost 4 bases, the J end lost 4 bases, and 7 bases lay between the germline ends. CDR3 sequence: CASSGQSETQYF. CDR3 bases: TGTGCCAGCAGTGGGCAGTCAGAGACCCAGTACTTC.

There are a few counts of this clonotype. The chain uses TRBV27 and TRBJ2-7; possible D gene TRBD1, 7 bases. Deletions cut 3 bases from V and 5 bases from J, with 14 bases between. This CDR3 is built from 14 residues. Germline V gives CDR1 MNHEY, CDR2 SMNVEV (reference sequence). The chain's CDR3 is CASSFGAGGHEQYF. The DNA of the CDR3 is TGTGCCAGCAGTTTTGGGGCAGGGGGGCACGAGCAGTACTTC.

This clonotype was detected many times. CDR3 in DNA: TGCAGCGCGTCACTTGATGCCCCCTACGAGCAGTACTTC. It specifies CSASLDAPYEQYF. The V call is TRBV29-1, the J call TRBJ2-7; no clear D gene. Germline V lookup: CDR1 SQVTM, CDR2 ANQGSEA. CDR3 length equals 13 residues. V lost 7 bases and J 2 bases, leaving 15 bases between the germline ends.

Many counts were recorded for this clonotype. CDR3 loop: CSANAPNNEQFF. CDR3 coding DNA: TGCAGTGCTAATGCTCCGAACAATGAGCAGTTCTTC. The chain joins TRBV20-1 to TRBJ2-1; no firm D call. The CDR3 is made up of 12 amino acids. Germline V lookup: CDR1 DFQATT, CDR2 SNEGSKA (reference sequence). With 4 bases removed from V and 5 bases from J, the gap between germline ends came to 9 bases.

CDR3 sequence: CASSTLGSLNEQYF. CDR3 coding DNA: TGTGCCAGCAGTACCTTAGGGAGTCTGAACGAGCAGTACTTC. This chain connects TRBV12-3 or TRBV12-4 to TRBJ2-7, with a possible D match to TRBD2 (5 bases). This CDR3 is built from 14 residues. Deletions cut 5 bases from V and 5 bases from J, with 16 bases between.

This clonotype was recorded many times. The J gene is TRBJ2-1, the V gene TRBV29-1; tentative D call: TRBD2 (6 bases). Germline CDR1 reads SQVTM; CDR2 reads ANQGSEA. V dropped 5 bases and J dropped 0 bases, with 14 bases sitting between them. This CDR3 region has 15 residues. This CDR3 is CSVPRDRSSYNEQFF. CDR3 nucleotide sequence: TGCAGCGTTCCGCGGGATAGGTCCTCCTACAATGAGCAGTTCTTC.

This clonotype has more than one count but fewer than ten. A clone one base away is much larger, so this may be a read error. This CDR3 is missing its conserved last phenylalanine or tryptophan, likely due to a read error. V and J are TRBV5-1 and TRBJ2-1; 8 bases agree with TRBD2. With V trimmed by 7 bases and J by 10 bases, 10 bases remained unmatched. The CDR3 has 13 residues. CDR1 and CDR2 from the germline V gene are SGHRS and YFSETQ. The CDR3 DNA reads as TGCGCCAGCGGGGTAGCGGGGCCTTGGGAGCAGTTCATC. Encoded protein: CASGVAGPWEQFI.

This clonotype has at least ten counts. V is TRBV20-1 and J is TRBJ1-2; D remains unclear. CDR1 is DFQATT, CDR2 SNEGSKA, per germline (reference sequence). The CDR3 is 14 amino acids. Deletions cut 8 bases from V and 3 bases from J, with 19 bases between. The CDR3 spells CSPVGQEAYYGYTF. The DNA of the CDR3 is TGCAGTCCTGTAGGGCAGGAGGCGTACTATGGCTACACCTTC.

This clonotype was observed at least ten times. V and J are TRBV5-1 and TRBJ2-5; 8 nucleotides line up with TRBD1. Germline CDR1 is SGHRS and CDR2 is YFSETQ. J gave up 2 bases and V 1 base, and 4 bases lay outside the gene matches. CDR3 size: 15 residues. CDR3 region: CASSLFTGGQETQYF. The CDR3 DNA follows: TGCGCCAGCAGCTTGTTCACAGGGGGGCAAGAGACCCAGTACTTC.

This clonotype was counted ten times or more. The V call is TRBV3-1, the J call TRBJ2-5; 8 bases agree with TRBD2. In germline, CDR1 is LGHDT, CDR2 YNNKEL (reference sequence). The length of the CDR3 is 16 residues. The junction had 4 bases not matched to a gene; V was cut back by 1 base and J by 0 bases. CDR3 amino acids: CASSQGASGYQETQYF. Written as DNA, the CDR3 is TGTGCCAGCAGCCAAGGGGCTAGCGGGTACCAAGAGACCCAGTACTTC.

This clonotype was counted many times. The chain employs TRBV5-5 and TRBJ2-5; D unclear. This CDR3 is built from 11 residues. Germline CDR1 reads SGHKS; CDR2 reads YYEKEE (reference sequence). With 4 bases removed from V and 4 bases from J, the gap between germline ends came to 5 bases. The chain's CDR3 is CASSTLETQYF. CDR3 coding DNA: TGTGCCAGCAGCACCTTAGAGACCCAGTACTTC.

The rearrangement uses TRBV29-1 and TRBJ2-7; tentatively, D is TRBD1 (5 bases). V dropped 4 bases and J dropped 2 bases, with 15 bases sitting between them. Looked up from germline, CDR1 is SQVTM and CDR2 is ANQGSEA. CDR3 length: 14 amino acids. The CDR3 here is CSVAQGVSAYEQYF. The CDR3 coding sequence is TGCAGCGTTGCCCAGGGTGTATCGGCCTACGAGCAGTACTTC.

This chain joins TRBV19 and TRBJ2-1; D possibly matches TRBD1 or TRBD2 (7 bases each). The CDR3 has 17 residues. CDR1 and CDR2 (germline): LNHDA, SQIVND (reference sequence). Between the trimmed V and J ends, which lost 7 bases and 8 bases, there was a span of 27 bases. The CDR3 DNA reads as TGTGCCAGTATTCCCAAGGCCCTAGCAGGGGGGGTATATGAGCAGTTCTTC. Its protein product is CASIPKALAGGVYEQFF.

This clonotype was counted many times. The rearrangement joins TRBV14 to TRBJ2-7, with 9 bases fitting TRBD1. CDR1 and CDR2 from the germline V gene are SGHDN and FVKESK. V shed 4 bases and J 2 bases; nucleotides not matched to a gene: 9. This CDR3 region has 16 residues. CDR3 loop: CASSPLHRDRAYEQYF. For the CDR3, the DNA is TGTGCCAGCAGCCCGTTACACCGGGACAGGGCCTACGAGCAGTACTTC.

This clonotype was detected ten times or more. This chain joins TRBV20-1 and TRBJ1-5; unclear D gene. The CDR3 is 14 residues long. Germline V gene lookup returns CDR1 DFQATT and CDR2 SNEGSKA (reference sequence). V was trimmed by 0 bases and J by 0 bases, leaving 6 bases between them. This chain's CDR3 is CSARDSTSNQPQHF. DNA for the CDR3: TGCAGTGCTAGAGACTCTACTAGCAATCAGCCCCAGCATTTT.

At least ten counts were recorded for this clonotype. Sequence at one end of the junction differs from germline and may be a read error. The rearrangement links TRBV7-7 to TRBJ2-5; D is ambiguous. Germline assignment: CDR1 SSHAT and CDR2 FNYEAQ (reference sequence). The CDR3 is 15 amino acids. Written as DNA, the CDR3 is TGTGCTAGCAGCGACACTGGCCCTCCGCCCCAGGCCCAGTACTTC. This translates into CASSDTGPPPQAQYF.

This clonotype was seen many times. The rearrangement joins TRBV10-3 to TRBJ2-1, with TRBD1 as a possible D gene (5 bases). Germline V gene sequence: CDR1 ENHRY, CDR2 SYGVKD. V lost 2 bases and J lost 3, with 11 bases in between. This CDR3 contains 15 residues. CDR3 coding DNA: TGTGCCATCAGTGAGGCCATAGACAGCTACAATGAGCAGTTCTTC. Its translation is CAISEAIDSYNEQFF.

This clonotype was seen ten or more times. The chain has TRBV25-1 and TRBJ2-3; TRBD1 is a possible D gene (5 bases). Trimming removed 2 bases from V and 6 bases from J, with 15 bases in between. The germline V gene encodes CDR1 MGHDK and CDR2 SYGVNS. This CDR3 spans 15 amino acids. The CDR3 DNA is TGTGCCAGCAGTGAAGAACAGGCGGCCATCGATACGCAGTATTTT. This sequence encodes CASSEEQAAIDTQYF.

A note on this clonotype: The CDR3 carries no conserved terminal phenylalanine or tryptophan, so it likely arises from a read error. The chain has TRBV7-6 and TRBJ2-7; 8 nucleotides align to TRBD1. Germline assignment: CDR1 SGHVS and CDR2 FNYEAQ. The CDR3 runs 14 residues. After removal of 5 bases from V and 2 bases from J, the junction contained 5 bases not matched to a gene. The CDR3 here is CASSPGQGTYEQYS. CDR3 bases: TGTGCCAGCAGCCCCGGACAGGGAACCTACGAGCAGTACTCC.

The CDR3 sequence: CSVVGQREVWDEQFF. CDR3 DNA sequence: TGCAGCGTTGTGGGCCAGCGGGAAGTATGGGATGAGCAGTTCTTC. This sequence joins TRBV29-1 and TRBJ2-1; 7 bases map to TRBD2. J lost 8 bases, V lost 4 bases, and 14 bases had no gene match. This CDR3 has 15 residues. Germline-derived CDR1 and CDR2 are SQVTM and ANQGSEA.

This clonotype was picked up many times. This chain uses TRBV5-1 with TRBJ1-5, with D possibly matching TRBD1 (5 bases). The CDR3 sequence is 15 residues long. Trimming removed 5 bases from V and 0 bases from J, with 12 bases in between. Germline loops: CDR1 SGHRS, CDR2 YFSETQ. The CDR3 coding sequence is TGCGCCAGCAGTCGGGACGGTATTAGCAATCAGCCCCAGCATTTT. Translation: CASSRDGISNQPQHF. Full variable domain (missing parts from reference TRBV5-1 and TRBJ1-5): KAGVTQTPRYLIKTRGQQVTLSCSPISGHRSVSWYQQTPGQGLQFLFEYFSETQRNKGNFPGRFSGRQFSNSRSEMNVSTLELGDSALYLCASSRDGISNQPQHFGDGTRLSIL.

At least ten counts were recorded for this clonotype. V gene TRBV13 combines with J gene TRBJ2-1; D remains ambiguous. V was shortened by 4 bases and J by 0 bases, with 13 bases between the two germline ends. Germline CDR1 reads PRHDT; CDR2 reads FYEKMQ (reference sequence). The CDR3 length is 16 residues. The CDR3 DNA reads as TGTGCCAGCAGCTCGCTGTCATTGAGCTCCTACAATGAGCAGTTCTTC. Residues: CASSSLSLSSYNEQFF.